Sequencing of this T cell receptor beta chain was carried out in a study of blood T cell repertoires in COVID-19. Across the study: Sites across the United States, Italy and Spain contributed samples from acute and convalescent COVID-19.

The CDR3 totals 13 residues. V was pared by 9 bases and J by 2 bases, with 2 bases of the junction left unmatched. In the authors' workflow: Nucleated cell number was recorded as an estimate derived from reference gene primer amplification. Method: immunoSEQ multiplex PCR; TCRdb's copy keeps in-frame clones and lacks some. The V and J calls and clone size come from that table; D and trimming were worked out from the DNA. The sample records around 9,700 clones, around 85% being singletons. The clonotype was recovered from a man in his 70s with active COVID-19. Sequencing was carried out using peripheral blood. The chain uses TRBV12-3 or TRBV12-4 and TRBJ1-3; 9 bases agree with TRBD1. In nucleotides, the CDR3 is TGTGCCAGTAACAGGGGGCCTGGAAACACCATATATTTT. It translates to CASNRGPGNTIYF.